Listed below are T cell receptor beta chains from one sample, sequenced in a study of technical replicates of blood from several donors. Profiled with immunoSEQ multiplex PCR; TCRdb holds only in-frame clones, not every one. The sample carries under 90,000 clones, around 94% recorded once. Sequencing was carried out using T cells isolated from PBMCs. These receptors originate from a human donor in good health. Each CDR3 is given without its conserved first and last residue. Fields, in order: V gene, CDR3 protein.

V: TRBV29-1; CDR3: SVKRFQETQY
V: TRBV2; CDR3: ASSWDRSTYEQY
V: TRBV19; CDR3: ASSIVPGHNLPGNQPQH
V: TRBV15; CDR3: ATSPERELAKNIQY
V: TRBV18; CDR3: ASSPPSGRKGYEQY
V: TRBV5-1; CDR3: ASSLGEGADTQY
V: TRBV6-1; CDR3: ASSAGQGNTEAF
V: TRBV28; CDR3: ASRHQGILSNQPQH
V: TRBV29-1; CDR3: SVGFNLVVYNEQF
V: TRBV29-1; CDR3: SVVSRANYGYT
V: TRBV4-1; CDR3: ASSHNGAMNTEAF
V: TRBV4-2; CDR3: ASSQSNQGERDEQF
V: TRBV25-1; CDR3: ASSGPRGLANYGYT
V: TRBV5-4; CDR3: ASSQQETQY
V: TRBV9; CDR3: ASSFDRAGTGELF
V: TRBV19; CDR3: ASSIPREVREKLF
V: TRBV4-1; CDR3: ASSQVGTGVVEQY
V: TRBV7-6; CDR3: ASSLAGASTDTQY
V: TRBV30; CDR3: AWSVRENQPQH
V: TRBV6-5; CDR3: ASRETSGSFDEQY
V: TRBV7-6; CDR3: ASSSRRSGNTIY
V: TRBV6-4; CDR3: ASSDSGQGLYGYT
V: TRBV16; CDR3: ASSPSWPGYNSPLH
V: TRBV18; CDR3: ASSPGLAGKNEQF
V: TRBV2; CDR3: ASLKQGENGYT
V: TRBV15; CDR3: ATSRKRGTGSTDTQY
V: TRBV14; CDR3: ASSRTEGQENGEQF
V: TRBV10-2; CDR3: ASGGRGRLQYEQF
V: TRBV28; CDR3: ASSYFSGSGGYEQY
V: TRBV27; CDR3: ASSLYTGSTEAF
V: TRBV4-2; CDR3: ASSQVGAGGVADTQY
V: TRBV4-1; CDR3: ASSQDWGGVNEQF
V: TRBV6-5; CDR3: ASSRGGQGTDTQY
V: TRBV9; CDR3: ASSGGLAGVYEQY
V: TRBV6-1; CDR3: ASSDNPGGLYSTNEKLF
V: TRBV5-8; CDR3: ASSSPGSGGPNEQF
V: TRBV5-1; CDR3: ASSLGQGTGELF
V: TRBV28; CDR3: ASSASPYEQY
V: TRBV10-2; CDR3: ASTPGDRGGIVRYT
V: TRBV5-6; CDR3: ASSLSSFRPQETQY
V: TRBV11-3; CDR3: ASSLGHSYEQY
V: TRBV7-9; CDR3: ASSSWDRENEKLF
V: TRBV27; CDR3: ASSLYPGGGVSSYEQY
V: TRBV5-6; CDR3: ASSGRGTYNEQF
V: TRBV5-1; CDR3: ASSVQGGSQPQH
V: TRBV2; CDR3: ASTRGTGRGLNEQF
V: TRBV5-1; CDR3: ASSLRGGFQETQY
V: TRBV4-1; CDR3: ASSQVRGGSFYEQY
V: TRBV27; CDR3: ASSPPASGVGNEQF
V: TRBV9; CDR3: ASSAHGLGGTGELF
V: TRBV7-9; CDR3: ASSLAGGHYGYT
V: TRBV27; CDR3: ASRTGIPMNTEAF
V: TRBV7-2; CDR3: ASSSQGGTNEKLF
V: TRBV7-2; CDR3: ASTTGLRQFGEQF